Shown below are 30 T cell receptor beta chains from a single sample sequenced in a study of cytomegalovirus exposure and HLA in healthy donors. Both 60 Vbeta primers and 13 Jbeta primers went into the PCR. This table comes from immunoSEQ multiplex PCR, and its TCRdb copy is limited to in-frame clones, with some not included. The repertoire includes 120,000 or so clones, 80% of them detected once, and 1% sits in the top ten. The sequencing sample was made of PBMCs. The receptors shown here come from a human donor in good health.

The V call is TRBV27, the J call TRBJ2-1; 10 bases are a match to TRBD2. Looked up from germline, CDR1 is MNHEY and CDR2 is SMNVEV (reference sequence). This CDR3 has 15 amino acids. V was pared by 2 bases and J by 3 bases, with 1 base of the junction left unmatched. CDR3: CASSLERGGYNEQFF. In nucleotides, the CDR3 is TGTGCCAGCAGTTTAGAGCGGGGGGGCTACAATGAGCAGTTCTTC.

This chain uses TRBV5-1 with TRBJ2-3; 9 nucleotides agree with TRBD2. The CDR3 is 15 amino acids. The V gene's germline CDR1 is SGHRS and CDR2 YFSETQ. The ends lost 6 bases at V and 2 bases at J; junction bases unmatched: 7. CDR3 nucleotides: TGCGCCAGCAAACCAGCGGGGGGTTACACAGATACGCAGTATTTT. Translated, it gives CASKPAGGYTDTQYF.

The rearrangement links TRBV15 to TRBJ2-7, with D possibly matching TRBD2 (5 bases). Trimming cost V 0 bases and J 4 bases, with 7 bases left between them. The CDR3 consists of 13 residues. Germline V gives CDR1 LNHNV, CDR2 YYDKDF (reference sequence). The CDR3 sequence: CATSRDPGYEQYF. CDR3 nucleotides: TGTGCCACCAGCAGAGATCCGGGGTACGAGCAGTACTTC.

The CDR3 DNA is TGTGCCAGCAGCGTAAGATCCGGGACAGGGAGTCGCGGCTACACCTTC. Its protein product is CASSVRSGTGSRGYTF. V and J are TRBV9 and TRBJ1-2; 9 positions agree with TRBD1. Unmatched junction bases numbered 12, after V lost 1 base and J lost 8 bases. The CDR3 has 16 residues. Germline CDR1 is SGDLS and CDR2 is YYNGEE.

There are a few counts of this clone. The rearrangement uses TRBV6-1 and TRBJ1-1, with D perhaps TRBD1 (5 bases). Germline CDR1 reads MNHNS; CDR2 reads SASEGT. The CDR3 spans 11 residues. With 2 bases removed from V and 11 bases from J, the gap between germline ends came to 9 bases. The CDR3 DNA reads TGTGCCAGCAGTGAACTCAGGGTTGCTTTCTTT. Translated, it gives CASSELRVAFF.

The J gene is TRBJ2-5, the V gene TRBV27; possible D gene TRBD2, 6 bases. The J call may be mistaken, given a closer DNA end match to TRBJ2-7. CDR3 length equals 14 residues. Germline assignment: CDR1 MNHEY and CDR2 SMNVEV (reference sequence). The CDR3: CASSPLGGAYEQYF. CDR3 DNA sequence: TGTGCCAGCAGTCCTCTCGGGGGAGCCTACGAGCAGTACTTC.

The genes are TRBV27 and TRBJ1-2; 9 nucleotides align to TRBD1. This CDR3 region has 16 residues. Losses at the gene ends were 5 bases for V and 7 bases for J; bases not matched to a gene: 14. The germline V gene has CDR1 MNHEY and CDR2 SMNVEV (reference sequence). The CDR3: CASSRGLNRGLGGYTF. For the CDR3, the DNA is TGTGCCAGCAGTCGGGGTCTCAACAGGGGGCTGGGTGGCTACACCTTC.

The J gene is TRBJ2-3, the V gene TRBV7-3, with D possibly TRBD1 on 7 matching bases. CDR3 length: 15 residues. The V gene lost 5 bases and the J gene lost 6 bases, with 18 bases spanning the gap. Germline V gene lookup returns CDR1 SGHTA and CDR2 FQGTGA. The CDR3 nucleotides read TGTGCCAGCAGCCCAATTGGAGGGGGCTCTGATACGCAGTATTTT. It encodes CASSPIGGGSDTQYF.

The V gene is TRBV14, the J gene TRBJ1-2; no firm D call. Trimming cost V 0 bases and J 8 bases, with 13 bases left between them. This CDR3 region has 14 residues. Germline V CDR1 and CDR2: SGHDN, FVKESK. The CDR3 is CASSQDGLAGGYTF. The CDR3, as DNA: TGTGCCAGCAGCCAAGATGGCCTGGCAGGAGGCTACACCTTC.

This chain joins TRBV4-2 and TRBJ1-2, with D possibly matching TRBD1 (6 bases). CDR3 length: 15 residues. V was trimmed by 4 bases and J by 1 base, leaving 13 bases between them. Germline V gives CDR1 LGHNA, CDR2 YNFKEQ. CDR3 in DNA: TGTGCCAGCAGCCCCCTGGAAGGGGGTAACTATGGCTACACCTTC. It is translated as CASSPLEGGNYGYTF.

The V gene is TRBV27, the J gene TRBJ2-7; the D gene is possibly TRBD1 (6 bases). CDR1 is MNHEY, CDR2 SMNVEV, per germline (reference sequence). V was cut by 3 bases and J by 4 bases, with 13 bases left in between. This CDR3 has 14 residues. DNA of the CDR3: TGTGCCAGCAGTTTCTCATCAGGGGATTACGAGCAGTACTTC. It codes for CASSFSSGDYEQYF.

This chain links TRBV7-8 with TRBJ1-3; a possible D gene is TRBD1 (6 bases). The V gene's germline CDR1 is SGHVS and CDR2 FQNEAQ. Trimming pared 4 bases from V and 4 bases from J, leaving 17 bases between. There are 16 residues in the CDR3. For the CDR3, the DNA is TGTGCCAGCAGCTCTTCACAGGGCTATGCGGGAAACACCATATATTTT. Encoded protein: CASSSSQGYAGNTIYF.

The chain recombines TRBV18 with TRBJ1-2, with D perhaps TRBD1 (6 bases). CDR3 length: 14 residues. The V end lost 3 bases, the J end lost 6 bases, and 14 bases lay between the germline ends. CDR1 is KGHSH, CDR2 LQKENI, per germline. The CDR3 DNA is TGTGCCAGCTCACCGAGACAGGACGGGAATGGCTACACCTTC. Amino acid sequence: CASSPRQDGNGYTF.

V and J are TRBV7-9 and TRBJ1-5; D is ambiguous. CDR3 length: 12 residues. The ends were cut back, 3 bases at V and 5 bases at J, with 5 bases in the middle. Per germline, CDR1 SEHNR and CDR2 FQNEAQ (reference sequence). CDR3 coding DNA: TGTGCCAGCAGCTTGGGCTATCAGCCCCAGCATTTT. Translating it yields CASSLGYQPQHF.

The chain combines TRBV9 with TRBJ2-3; 9 nucleotides align to TRBD1. J lost 6 bases, V lost 1 base, and 9 bases had no gene match. This CDR3 has 16 residues. Germline-derived CDR1 and CDR2 are SGDLS and YYNGEE. CDR3 coding DNA: TGTGCCAGCAGCGTATCACCGGGACAGGGACGTGATACGCAGTATTTT. Its translation: CASSVSPGQGRDTQYF. The full variable domain, its missing parts supplied by reference TRBV9 and TRBJ2-3, is DSGVTQTPKHLITATGQRVTLRCSPRSGDLSVYWYQQSLDQGLQFLIQYYNGEERAKGNILERFSAQQFPDLHSELNLSSLELGDSALYFCASSVSPGQGRDTQYFGPGTRLTVL.

This chain links TRBV5-4 with TRBJ1-6; D is possibly TRBD1 (5 bases). Deletions cut 2 bases from V and 9 bases from J, with 15 bases between. Per germline, CDR1 SGHNT and CDR2 YYREEE (reference sequence). CDR3 length equals 15 residues. CDR3 coding DNA: TGTGCCAGCAGCTTAGCGCAGGGTAGCGGTTCACCCCTCCACTTT. It encodes CASSLAQGSGSPLHF.

The chain carries TRBV6-1 and TRBJ1-4; a weak D match, TRBD1 (6 bases). CDR1 and CDR2 from the germline V gene are MNHNS and SASEGT. Trimming pared 4 bases from V and 7 bases from J, leaving 16 bases between. The CDR3 has 15 residues. CDR3 amino acids: CASSGSQGRGEKLFF. For the CDR3, the DNA is TGTGCCAGCAGTGGGTCACAGGGTCGGGGTGAAAAACTGTTTTTT.

V and J are TRBV6-5 and TRBJ1-4, with D perhaps matching TRBD1 (6 bases). V was clipped by 5 bases and J by 5 bases, with 12 bases between them. The CDR3 spans 14 residues. The V gene's germline CDR1 is MNHEY and CDR2 SVGAGI. The CDR3 DNA reads as TGTGCCAGCAGTACCAGGGGTGGGAATGAAAAACTGTTTTTT. It codes for CASSTRGGNEKLFF.

The chain recombines TRBV15 with TRBJ2-1, with D unclear. Looked up from germline, CDR1 is LNHNV and CDR2 is YYDKDF (reference sequence). This CDR3 contains 15 residues. Trimming stripped 0 bases from V and 4 bases from J, with 10 bases between. The DNA of the CDR3 is TGTGCCACCAGCAGAGATGTAGAGACTTACAATGAGCAGTTCTTC. Protein product: CATSRDVETYNEQFF.

The CDR3 is CASRDRGVGTEAFF. The CDR3 DNA reads TGTGCCAGCAGAGACAGGGGGGTGGGCACTGAAGCTTTCTTT. The chain has TRBV13 and TRBJ1-1; the match to TRBD1 covers 9 bases. The CDR3 has 14 amino acids. Germline V CDR1 and CDR2: PRHDT, FYEKMQ (reference sequence). After removal of 6 bases from V and 4 bases from J, the junction contained 6 bases not matched to a gene.

This chain uses TRBV2 with TRBJ1-1; no clear D gene. V lost 6 bases and J 0 bases, leaving 11 bases between the germline ends. CDR1 SNHLY and CDR2 FYNNEI come from the germline V gene. The CDR3 has 14 amino acids. The CDR3 loop is CASSGTALNTEAFF. CDR3 DNA sequence: TGTGCCAGCAGCGGCACAGCCCTGAACACTGAAGCTTTCTTT.

The V call is TRBV20-1, the J call TRBJ2-2; no clear D gene. V lost 5 bases, J lost 6 bases, and 7 bases lay in between. The V gene's germline CDR1 is DFQATT and CDR2 SNEGSKA (reference sequence). CDR3 length equals 11 residues. The CDR3 nucleotides read TGCAGTGCTCCTTACTCCGGGGAGCTGTTTTTT. Translating gives CSAPYSGELFF.

This clone appeared a single time. The chain combines TRBV14 with TRBJ1-5; no reliable D call. V was shortened by 4 bases and J by 3 bases, with 13 bases between the two germline ends. The CDR3 runs 15 residues. CDR1 is SGHDN and CDR2 is FVKESK in the germline V gene. The CDR3 region is CASSRYAWANQPQHF. The CDR3 DNA follows: TGTGCCAGCAGCCGATACGCATGGGCCAATCAGCCCCAGCATTTT.

This rearrangement joins TRBV10-3 to TRBJ2-5; TRBD2 is a possible D gene (6 bases). The better agreement between TRBJ2-7 and the DNA end casts doubt on the J call. CDR1 is ENHRY, CDR2 SYGVKD, per germline. This CDR3 region has 13 residues. The chain's CDR3 is CAISESGLYEQYF. For the CDR3, the DNA is TGTGCCATCAGTGAGTCGGGACTTTACGAGCAGTACTTC.

CDR3 in DNA: TGCGCCAGCAGCCAAGAACCAGCGGGGGGGCGAGATACGCAGTATTTT. Amino acid sequence: CASSQEPAGGRDTQYF. This chain joins TRBV4-1 and TRBJ2-3; 10 nucleotides line up with TRBD2. This CDR3 comprises 16 residues. V shed 0 bases, J shed 5 bases, and the junction held 5 bases outside the gene matches. CDR1 is MGHRA, CDR2 YSYEKL, per germline.

This clone came up a few times. V is TRBV19 and J is TRBJ2-7; 12 bases are shared with TRBD1. Looked up from germline, CDR1 is LNHDA and CDR2 is SQIVND (reference sequence). V was clipped by 4 bases and J by 5 bases; unmatched bases: 3. CDR3 length equals 14 residues. The CDR3 region is CASSRDRGHNEQYF. DNA for the CDR3: TGTGCCAGTAGTAGGGACAGGGGGCACAACGAGCAGTACTTC. The whole variable domain, filled in from reference TRBV19 and TRBJ2-7, reads DGGITQSPKYLFRKEGQNVTLSCEQNLNHDAMYWYRQDPGQGLRLIYYSQIVNDFQKGDIAEGYSVSREKKESFPLTVTSAQKNPTAFYLCASSRDRGHNEQYFGPGTRLTVT.

This clone was detected only a few times. This chain joins TRBV6-1 and TRBJ1-5, with D uncertain. This CDR3 is built from 13 residues. The V end lost 3 bases, the J end lost 5 bases, and 8 bases lay between the germline ends. Germline V lookup: CDR1 MNHNS, CDR2 SASEGT. In nucleotides, the CDR3 is TGTGCCAGCAGTGACTTGGCCTATCAGCCCCAGCATTTT. It is translated as CASSDLAYQPQHF.

Only a few counts were recorded for this clone. V is TRBV5-1 and J is TRBJ2-1, with 9 bases that match TRBD1. Unmatched junction bases numbered 9, after V lost 3 bases and J lost 8 bases. CDR1 SGHRS and CDR2 YFSETQ come from the germline V gene. This CDR3 has 15 amino acids. In nucleotides, the CDR3 is TGCGCCAGCAGCTCGGGGGACAGGGATCCGTATGAGCAGTTCTTC. Translated: CASSSGDRDPYEQFF.

V usage is TRBV7-9 and J usage is TRBJ1-2; D remains ambiguous. Germline V gene sequence: CDR1 SEHNR, CDR2 FQNEAQ (reference sequence). The CDR3 is made up of 13 amino acids. The ends were cut back, 5 bases at V and 2 bases at J, with 9 bases in the middle. DNA of the CDR3: TGTGCCAGCAGCACCCCCAGAAACTATGGCTACACCTTC. Amino acid sequence: CASSTPRNYGYTF.

The CDR3 is CASSREGTSGLYEQYF. The CDR3 DNA reads TGTGCCAGCAGCCGAGAGGGGACTAGCGGGTTGTACGAGCAGTACTTC. V and J are TRBV4-2 and TRBJ2-7, with TRBD2 matching 12 bases. V lost 4 bases to trimming and J lost 4 bases; unmatched junction nucleotides: 8. Germline V gives CDR1 LGHNA, CDR2 YNFKEQ. This CDR3 comprises 16 residues.